What follows is one T cell receptor beta chain and its context. The record originates from a study of blood T cell repertoires in COVID-19. Study-wide background: Some COVID-19 samples were acute and others convalescent; all came from the United States, Italy and Spain. The analysed material was cDNA or gDNA that came from T cells, B-cell-depleted T cells, or PBMCs.

The CDR3 spans 16 residues. The junction had 7 bases not matched to a gene; V was cut back by 0 bases and J by 5 bases. Germline lookup yields CDR1 SGHDT and CDR2 YYEEEE. Original processing methods: Amplification from reference gene primers served as the basis for estimated nucleated cell counts. Method: immunoSEQ multiplex PCR; TCRdb's copy keeps in-frame clones and lacks some. The V and J calls and clone size were taken over from that table, and D and trimming were inferred from the DNA. The sample comprises 200,000 to 250,000 clones, over 80% of which are singletons, and around 2% rests with the top ten.

The chain is built from TRBV5-6 and TRBJ1-5, with 8 bases lining up with TRBD1. This TCR came from a man aged 25 to 40 who had recovered from COVID-19. The specimen was peripheral blood. As DNA, the CDR3 is TGTGCCAGCAGCTTGGGCTTGCAGACAGGGGATCAGCCCCAGCATTTT. Translated, it gives CASSLGLQTGDQPQHF.